A single sample gave rise to the 12 T cell receptor beta chains below, sequenced in a study of T cell responses to AZD1222 COVID-19 vaccine. The table came from immunoSEQ multiplex PCR; TCRdb's copy has only in-frame clones and leaves some out. The sample carries about 150,000 clones, about 88% recorded once. The specimen was peripheral blood, collected on day 0 of AZD1222 vaccination. The receptors were sampled from an adult in good health.

The chain uses TRBV12-1 and TRBJ2-7; TRBD1, the D gene given by the table, was not confirmed from the DNA. TRBV12-1 is a listed pseudogene. The CDR3 consists of 16 residues. The CDR3 DNA follows: TGTGCCAGCAGCTTTCGGACGAACCGGGACACCCACGAGCAGTACTTC. It is translated as CASSFRTNRDTHEQYF.

CDR3 protein: CAIKGPGDGTEAFF. CDR3 DNA sequence: TGTGCCATCAAAGGGCCCGGGGATGGTACTGAAGCTTTCTTT. The chain carries TRBV10-3 and TRBJ1-1; no definite D call. Germline V gives CDR1 ENHRY, CDR2 SYGVKD. V lost 7 bases, J lost 5 bases, and 17 bases lay in between. This CDR3 region has 14 residues.

The rearrangement joins TRBV6-4 to TRBJ2-3; a possible D gene is TRBD1 (7 bases). This CDR3 spans 16 amino acids. V was shortened by 2 bases and J by 0 bases, with 12 bases between the two germline ends. CDR1 is MRHNA, CDR2 SNTAGT, per germline. This CDR3 reads CASSDEAGGSTDTQYF. The CDR3 nucleotides read TGTGCCAGCAGTGACGAGGCAGGGGGGAGCACAGATACGCAGTATTTT.

This chain joins TRBV7-9 and TRBJ1-2; 8 nucleotides align to TRBD1. Trimming took 5 bases from V and 5 from J; bases not matched to a gene: 7. The CDR3 contains 14 residues. Germline CDR1 and CDR2: SEHNR and FQNEAQ (reference sequence). CDR3 residues: CASSDGTGVYGYTF. For the CDR3, the DNA is TGTGCCAGCAGCGATGGGACAGGAGTTTATGGCTACACCTTC.

The chain employs TRBV4-1 and TRBJ2-7; the D is unclear. The CDR3 is 13 residues long. The germline V gene encodes CDR1 MGHRA and CDR2 YSYEKL. Trimming pared 5 bases from V and 4 bases from J, leaving 12 bases between. CDR3 in DNA: TGCGCCAGCAGCACCTCAACCAAGTACGAGCAGTACTTC. It is translated as CASSTSTKYEQYF.

This chain links TRBV2 with TRBJ1-5; 7 bases fit TRBD1. The J segment lost 3 bases and the V segment lost 3 bases, leaving 11 bases of the junction unmatched. The germline V gene has CDR1 SNHLY and CDR2 FYNNEI. The CDR3 length is 17 residues. CDR3 sequence reads: CASSDLTRGLLNQPQHF. CDR3 in DNA: TGTGCCAGCAGTGATTTAACCAGGGGGTTACTCAATCAGCCCCAGCATTTT.

The chain uses TRBV25-1 and TRBJ1-1; the D is unclear. The CDR3 covers 14 residues. Trimming pared 6 bases from V and 4 bases from J, leaving 15 bases between. Germline loops: CDR1 MGHDK, CDR2 SYGVNS. CDR3: CASREHSEGTEAFF. The CDR3 DNA is TGTGCCAGCAGGGAACACTCAGAGGGCACTGAAGCTTTCTTT.

The chain links TRBV5-1 to TRBJ2-5; D remains ambiguous. The germline V gene encodes CDR1 SGHRS and CDR2 YFSETQ. The CDR3 spans 13 residues. Deletions cut 0 bases from V and 7 bases from J, with 10 bases between. The CDR3 protein is CASSLARLSTQYF. CDR3 nucleotides: TGCGCCAGCAGCTTGGCGCGGTTATCGACCCAGTACTTC.

The J gene is TRBJ2-7, the V gene TRBV6-5; 7 nucleotides align to TRBD1. CDR3 size: 13 residues. Germline values: CDR1 MNHEY, CDR2 SVGAGI. The trim removed 4 bases at V and 4 bases at J, leaving 4 bases unmatched. The CDR3 here is CASSWGTEYEQYF. CDR3 DNA: TGTGCCAGCAGTTGGGGGACAGAATACGAGCAGTACTTC.

J is TRBJ1-2 and V is TRBV19, with TRBD1 identical over 10 bases. The length of the CDR3 is 14 residues. The germline V gene has CDR1 LNHDA and CDR2 SQIVND (reference sequence). Trimming cost V 8 bases and J 5 bases; bases outside gene matches: 8. The CDR3 loop is CASREDRGSYGYTF. DNA for the CDR3: TGTGCCAGTCGAGAGGACAGGGGGTCGTATGGCTACACCTTC.

The gene calls are TRBV7-9 and TRBJ1-5, with D perhaps matching TRBD1 (5 bases). The CDR3 totals 14 residues. Germline V gives CDR1 SEHNR, CDR2 FQNEAQ (reference sequence). Deletions cut 1 base from V and 7 bases from J, with 11 bases between. The CDR3 loop is CASSLEGSSQPQHF. CDR3 DNA: TGTGCCAGCAGCTTAGAGGGGAGTAGCCAGCCCCAGCATTTT.

This chain joins TRBV6-2 or TRBV6-3 and TRBJ2-7; the D is unclear. Germline lookup yields CDR1 MNHEY and CDR2 SVGEGT. Trimming removed 1 base from V and 4 bases from J, with 5 bases in between. The CDR3 covers 12 residues. DNA for the CDR3: TGTGCCAGCAGTTACTGGTCTTACGAGCAGTACTTC. Translating it yields CASSYWSYEQYF.